This T cell receptor beta chain was found in a study of Graves' ophthalmopathy and Graves' hyperthyroidism. General study findings and limits: Detected in blood as well were most expanded thyroid clonotypes with frequency above 0.001.

For repertoire sequencing, the TCR beta CDR3 regions were amplified from RNA transcripts. Second-round multiplex PCR came after first-round RT-PCR with HTBI primers. TCRdb re-derived calls from the multiplex PCR reads in MiXCR, one entry per CDR3 protein. The sample shows about 370,000 distinct CDR3 sequences, about a sixth of them seen only once. The CDR3 has 16 residues. Germline V gene sequence: CDR1 MNHNS, CDR2 SASEGT. J was trimmed by 4 bases and V by 8 bases; bases with no gene match: 8. In regard to this clonotype: Antigen specificity is unknown.

This TCR came from an adult woman with stable Graves' hyperthyroidism. The chain carries TRBV6-1 and TRBJ2-6; 10 bases are a match to TRBD1. Material for sequencing was peripheral blood. CDR3 nucleotide sequence: TGTGCCAGCCGACAGGGGGCGAGGTCCGGGGCCAACGTCCTGACTTTC. This sequence encodes CASRQGARSGANVLTF.